Reported below is one T cell receptor beta chain. Its antigen is still unknown. The sample originates from a study of CD8+CD57+ T cells in acquired aplastic anemia. For CDR3 and TCR beta VDJ profiling, genomic DNA was the template used. TCRdb reprocessed the reads with MiXCR, giving one entry per CDR3 protein. The sample has about 70,000 distinct CDR3 sequences, around 50% seen once; the top ten hold around 8.3%. This CDR3 spans 15 amino acids. The ends lost 3 bases at V and 5 bases at J; junction bases unmatched: 10. Germline-derived CDR1 and CDR2 are SGDLS and YYNGEE. The study's findings and limits: Nearly 30 CD8+ CDR3 sequences were shared between patients and controls.

J is TRBJ1-1 and V is TRBV9, with 7 bases lining up with TRBD1. Sequenced sample: sorted CD4+, CD8+, or CD8+CD57+ T cells (not recorded which) from PBMCs. The sequence derives from a human donor in good health, serving as a control. The CDR3 coding sequence is TGTGCCAGCAGCGGAGACAGGGCAGCAAGGACTGAAGCTTTCTTT. Amino acid sequence: CASSGDRAARTEAFF.